The 22 T cell receptor beta chains below all came from one sample that was sequenced in a study of tumor-infiltrating lymphocytes in primary liver carcinoma. From unsorted bulk tissue weighing about 17-30 mg, DNA and RNA were co-extracted. Researchers generated TCR beta cDNA from roughly 520 ng of total RNA, relying on a constant-region primer. Nested multiplex PCR, run for three rounds with slightly modified ARM-PCR, yielded TCR beta libraries. With TRBV1-TRBV30 forward primers and a C-beta reverse primer, the first two PCR rounds were run for approximately 10 cycles each. TCRdb processed the multiplex PCR reads anew with MiXCR; each CDR3 protein has one entry. The repertoire has roughly 70,000 distinct CDR3 sequences, about 65% of them found once; the top ten carry approximately 37%. Material for sequencing was liver tumor tissue from sampling region 4. Subset denoted: tumor region T4, right-lateral pole. All receptors derive from a man aged 35-49 years with primary liver carcinoma and hepatitis B virus infection.

The chain carries TRBV28 and TRBJ1-2, with D maybe TRBD1 (5 bases). Looked up from germline, CDR1 is MDHEN and CDR2 is SYDVKM. CDR3 size: 16 residues. Trimming shortened V by 6 bases and J by 4 bases, and 21 bases separated the two germline ends. In nucleotides, the CDR3 is TGTGCCAGCAGCCTTCCGGAACAGGTATCGATCTATGGCTACACCTTC. This encodes CASSLPEQVSIYGYTF.

This clonotype has ten or more counts. The chain employs TRBV29-1 and TRBJ2-3, with TRBD2 matching 9 bases. The CDR3 sequence is 13 residues long. The V gene end was trimmed by 3 bases and the J gene end by 7 bases; junction bases not matched to a gene: 5. CDR1 is SQVTM, CDR2 ANQGSEA, per germline. The CDR3: CSVEREGRNTQYF. DNA of the CDR3: TGCAGCGTTGAGCGGGAGGGCCGGAATACGCAGTATTTT.

Of note for this clonotype: The conserved phenylalanine or tryptophan is not found at the CDR3 terminus, so this likely reflects a read error. The chain is built from TRBV29-1 and TRBJ2-1; 7 nucleotides agree with TRBD2. Germline CDR1 SQVTM, CDR2 ANQGSEA. This CDR3 is 15 amino acids long. CDR3 protein: CGVECLAGAPNEQFL. The CDR3 bases are TGCGGCGTCGAGTGTCTGGCGGGAGCTCCCAATGAGCAGTTCTTA.

The chain couples TRBV29-1 to TRBJ2-5; a possible D gene is TRBD1 (6 bases). Per germline, CDR1 SQVTM and CDR2 ANQGSEA. The CDR3 is 13 residues long. V shed 4 bases and J shed 4 bases, with 13 bases lying between them. The CDR3 DNA follows: TGCAGCGTTGTAGGGACACCCAGAGAGACCCAGTACTTC. Its translation: CSVVGTPRETQYF.

This clonotype occurred many times. An end of the junction does not agree with germline; a read error may underlie this. V usage is TRBV4-1 and J usage is TRBJ1-2; D uncertain. The CDR3 loop spans 15 amino acids. Germline-derived CDR1 and CDR2 are MGHRA and YSYEKL. CDR3 amino acids: CASSPSTGLNYGYPF. The CDR3 nucleotides read TGCGCCAGCAGCCCGTCCACTGGACTCAACTATGGCTACCCCTTC.

On this clonotype itself: The CDR3 ends on some other residue instead of the conserved phenylalanine or tryptophan, so this is likely a read error. The chain employs TRBV28 and TRBJ2-1; TRBD2 aligns across 10 bases. CDR3 length: 14 residues. The germline gives CDR1 MDHEN, CDR2 SYDVKM. The CDR3 region is CASSRAGGSNEQFS. Here the CDR3 DNA reads TGCGCCAGCTCTAGAGCGGGAGGGAGCAATGAGCAGTTCTCC.

V and J are TRBV6-6 and TRBJ2-7; no clear D gene. V shed 2 bases and J shed 10 bases, with 9 bases lying between them. This CDR3 is built from 11 residues. The germline gives CDR1 MNHNY, CDR2 SVGAGI (reference sequence). The CDR3 loop is CASSYADDQYF. CDR3 sequence (DNA): TGTGCCAGCAGTTACGCTGATGATCAGTACTTC.

There are many counts of this clonotype. The CDR3 DNA reads as TGTGCCAGTAGTGCCGGGCCTGAAGCTTTCTTT. Residues: CASSAGPEAFF. This chain connects TRBV19 to TRBJ1-1; D gene uncertain. CDR1 is LNHDA and CDR2 is SQIVND in the germline V gene (reference sequence). Trimming took 5 bases from V and 6 from J, leaving 7 bases between them. The CDR3 contains 11 residues.

About this clonotype itself: The conserved final phenylalanine or tryptophan is absent from the CDR3, which likely points to a read error. The V gene is TRBV4-2, the J gene TRBJ2-7; 7 bases line up with TRBD2. CDR3 size: 16 residues. The germline CDR1 and CDR2 sequences are LGHNA and YNFKEQ. The CDR3 here is CASSQDSGGIPYEQYS. The CDR3 nucleotides read TGTGCCAGCAGTCAAGATTCGGGGGGTATTCCCTACGAGCAGTACTCC.

In regard to this clonotype: One end of the junction fails to match germline, which may point to a read error. The V and J genes are TRBV10-3 and TRBJ2-7; tentatively, D is TRBD2 (5 bases). The CDR3 totals 15 residues. CDR1 is ENHRY, CDR2 SYGVKD, per germline. CDR3 in DNA: TGTGCCATCAGTGAGATCAGGTCAAGGACTTACGAGCACTACTTC. This encodes CAISEIRSRTYEHYF.

A note on this clonotype: This may stem from a read error, because a much larger clone lies one nucleotide away. The rearrangement uses TRBV29-1 and TRBJ2-7; TRBD1 agrees at 10 bases. From germline, CDR1 is SQVTM and CDR2 ANQGSEA. V shed 5 bases, J shed 2 bases, and the junction held 6 bases outside the gene matches. There are 14 residues in the CDR3. The CDR3 sequence: CSVMTGGSPYEQYF. DNA of the CDR3: TGCAGCGTTATGACAGGGGGCAGCCCCTACGAGCAGTACTTC.

This clonotype was seen repeatedly, ten times or more. The chain combines TRBV5-6 with TRBJ2-1; TRBD2 agrees at 7 bases. The CDR3 is 17 residues long. With V trimmed by 0 bases and J by 2 bases, 8 bases remained unmatched. Germline V lookup: CDR1 SGHDT, CDR2 YYEEEE. The DNA for the CDR3 is TGTGCCAGCAGCTTGGTGGCTAGCGGCAGAACCTACAATGAGCAGTTCTTC. Translation gives CASSLVASGRTYNEQFF.

Comments on this clonotype: This is likely a read error, given that the CDR3 carries no conserved phenylalanine or tryptophan at its end. The rearrangement joins TRBV30 to TRBJ1-1; D is possibly TRBD1 (5 bases). V lost 4 bases and J 5 bases, leaving 14 bases between the germline ends. Germline V lookup: CDR1 GTSNPN, CDR2 SVGIG (reference sequence). The CDR3 extends over 13 amino acids. For the CDR3, the DNA is TGTGCCTGGAAGAAGCAGGGTTTGACTGAAGCTTTCTAT. Translating gives CAWKKQGLTEAFY.

This clonotype has a handful of counts. One end of the junction fails to match germline, which may point to a read error. The V and J genes are TRBV11-2 and TRBJ2-2; D ambiguous. Germline values: CDR1 SGHAT, CDR2 FQNNGV. The CDR3 covers 14 residues. CDR3 residues: CASSLTVVPGELFF. The CDR3 DNA follows: TGCGCCAGCAGCTTAACGGTAGTTCCCGGGGAGCTGTTTTTT.

In the case of this clonotype: Its ends do not fully match the called genes, so a read error is possible. The chain employs TRBV11-1 and TRBJ2-3; D is perhaps TRBD1 or TRBD2 (5 bases each). This CDR3 comprises 19 residues. Germline-derived CDR1 and CDR2 are SGHAT and FQDESV (reference sequence). This CDR3 is CTSSSGGSSVEAHTDTQYF. The DNA of the CDR3 is TGTACCAGCAGCTCTGGGGGAAGCTCTGTTGAAGCCCACACAGATACGCAGTATTTT.

Remarks on this clonotype: The CDR3 end shows no conserved phenylalanine or tryptophan, and so a read error is likely. The DNA is left out, because the CDR3 cannot be placed on it with certainty; the CDR3 is given as TCRdb lists it. The rearrangement joins TRBV11-2 to TRBJ2-6; no DNA check was done on the table's D call, TRBD1. A total of 15 residues make up the CDR3, ends included. Germline values: CDR1 SGHAT, CDR2 FQNNGV. The CDR3 here is CATRRPRSGANVVTL.

Details on this clonotype: Sequence at one end of the junction differs from germline and may be a read error. The CDR3 is CASSSALGASIDTQYF. The CDR3 DNA is TGTGCCAGCAGTTCAGCTCTTGGGGCTAGCATAGATACGCAGTATTTT. The chain recombines TRBV28 with TRBJ2-3, with D perhaps given as TRBD1 or TRBD2 (5 bases each). The CDR3 extends over 16 amino acids. CDR1 MDHEN and CDR2 SYDVKM come from the germline V gene.

This clonotype was picked up a small number of times. A much larger clone lies a single base off, so this may be a read error. The chain joins TRBV7-9 to TRBJ1-1, with D perhaps matching TRBD1 (5 bases). This CDR3 has 13 amino acids. Germline V gene sequence: CDR1 SEHNR, CDR2 FQNEAQ (reference sequence). V dropped 5 bases and J dropped 3 bases, with 10 bases sitting between them. CDR3 bases: TGTGCCAGCAGCCTCACAGGTTACACTGAAGCTTTCTTT. Translated: CASSLTGYTEAFF. The full variable domain, rest sourced from reference TRBV7-9 and TRBJ1-1, is DTGVSQNPRHKITKRGQNVTFRCDPISEHNRLYWYRQTLGQGPEFLTYFQNEAQLEKSRLLSDRFSAERPKGSFSTLEIQRTEQGDSAMYLCASSLTGYTEAFFGQGTRLTVV.

As concerns this clonotype: Given a much more abundant clone one base away, this may be a read error. The gene calls are TRBV6-2 or TRBV6-3 and TRBJ1-1, with D perhaps TRBD1 (6 bases). CDR1 and CDR2 from the germline V gene are MNHEY and SVGEGT. Trimming took 8 bases from V and 3 from J, leaving 10 bases between them. CDR3 length equals 12 residues. CDR3 bases: TGTGCCAGCGGGACACGTGACACTGAAGCTTTCTTT. As protein: CASGTRDTEAFF.

This sequence joins TRBV6-4 and TRBJ1-1; maybe TRBD1 (6 bases). Between the trimmed V and J ends, which lost 2 bases and 3 bases, there was a span of 7 bases. This CDR3 is 13 amino acids long. Germline assignment: CDR1 MRHNA and CDR2 SNTAGT. CDR3 DNA sequence: TGTGCCAGCAGTGACCCAGGGGACACTGAAGCTTTCTTT. The encoded protein is CASSDPGDTEAFF.

At least ten counts were recorded for this clonotype. V usage is TRBV29-1 and J usage is TRBJ2-7; 8 nucleotides match TRBD1. Unmatched junction bases numbered 7, after V lost 7 bases and J lost 2 bases. The length of the CDR3 is 13 residues. CDR1 SQVTM and CDR2 ANQGSEA come from the germline V gene. The CDR3 coding sequence is TGCAGCGGGGTACAGGGGGACCCCTACGAGCAGTACTTC. It codes for CSGVQGDPYEQYF.

This clonotype was observed at least ten times. The rearrangement joins TRBV28 to TRBJ2-3; 9 positions match TRBD2. Germline V gene lookup returns CDR1 MDHEN and CDR2 SYDVKM. This CDR3 has 19 residues. V was clipped by 3 bases and J by 0 bases; unmatched bases: 13. This CDR3 is CASSLGLRLAVFSTDTQYF. DNA of the CDR3: TGTGCCAGCAGTTTGGGGCTGAGACTAGCGGTTTTTAGCACAGATACGCAGTATTTT. The full variable domain, completed using reference TRBV28 and TRBJ2-3, is DVKVTQSSRYLVKRTGEKVFLECVQDMDHENMFWYRQDPGLGLRLIYFSYDVKMKEKGDIPEGYSVSREKKERFSLILESASTNQTSMYLCASSLGLRLAVFSTDTQYFGPGTRLTVL.